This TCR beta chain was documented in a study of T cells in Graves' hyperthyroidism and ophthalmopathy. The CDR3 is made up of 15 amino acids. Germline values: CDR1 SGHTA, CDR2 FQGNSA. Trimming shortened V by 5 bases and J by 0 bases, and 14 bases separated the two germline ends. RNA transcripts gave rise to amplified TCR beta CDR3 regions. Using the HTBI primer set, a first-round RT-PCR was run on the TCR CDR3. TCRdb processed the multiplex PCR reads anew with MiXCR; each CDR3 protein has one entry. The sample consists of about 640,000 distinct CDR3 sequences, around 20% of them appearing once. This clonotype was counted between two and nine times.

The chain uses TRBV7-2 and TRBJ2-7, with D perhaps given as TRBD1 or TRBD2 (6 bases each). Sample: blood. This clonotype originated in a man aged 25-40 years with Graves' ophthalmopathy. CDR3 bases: TGTGCCAGCAGCCCTCTGGAGGGGGTCTCCTACGAGCAGTACTTC. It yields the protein CASSPLEGVSYEQYF. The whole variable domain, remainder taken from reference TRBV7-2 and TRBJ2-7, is GAGVSQSPSNKVTEKGKDVELRCDPISGHTALYWYRQSLGQGLEFLIYFQGNSAPDKSGLPSDRFSAERTGGSVSTLTIQRTQQEDSAVYLCASSPLEGVSYEQYFGPGTRLTVT.